This TCR beta chain came from a study of human T cells and chemical hapten exposure. Stated time point: healthy volunteer bleed at 6 weeks. RNA extraction used unfractionated whole blood as the source of total RNA. The sample holds many counts of this clonotype. Separate cDNA molecules received unique molecular identifiers, which the library attached to them. TCRdb analysed the RACE reads with MiXCR anew, one entry per CDR3 protein. The sample contains about 30,000 distinct CDR3 sequences, approximately 5% of which appear only once. The sample consisted of whole blood. The TCR was taken from a human donor in good health. Some clones in this sample may be carry-over from other donors' samples.

CDR3 DNA sequence: TGTGCCAGCCGAATGCATAGCAATCAGCCCCAGCATTTT. It yields the protein CASRMHSNQPQHF. The chain uses TRBV6-1 and TRBJ1-5; D gene unclear. With 8 bases removed from V and 0 bases from J, the gap between germline ends came to 8 bases. The V gene's germline CDR1 is MNHNS and CDR2 SASEGT. The CDR3 loop spans 13 amino acids.